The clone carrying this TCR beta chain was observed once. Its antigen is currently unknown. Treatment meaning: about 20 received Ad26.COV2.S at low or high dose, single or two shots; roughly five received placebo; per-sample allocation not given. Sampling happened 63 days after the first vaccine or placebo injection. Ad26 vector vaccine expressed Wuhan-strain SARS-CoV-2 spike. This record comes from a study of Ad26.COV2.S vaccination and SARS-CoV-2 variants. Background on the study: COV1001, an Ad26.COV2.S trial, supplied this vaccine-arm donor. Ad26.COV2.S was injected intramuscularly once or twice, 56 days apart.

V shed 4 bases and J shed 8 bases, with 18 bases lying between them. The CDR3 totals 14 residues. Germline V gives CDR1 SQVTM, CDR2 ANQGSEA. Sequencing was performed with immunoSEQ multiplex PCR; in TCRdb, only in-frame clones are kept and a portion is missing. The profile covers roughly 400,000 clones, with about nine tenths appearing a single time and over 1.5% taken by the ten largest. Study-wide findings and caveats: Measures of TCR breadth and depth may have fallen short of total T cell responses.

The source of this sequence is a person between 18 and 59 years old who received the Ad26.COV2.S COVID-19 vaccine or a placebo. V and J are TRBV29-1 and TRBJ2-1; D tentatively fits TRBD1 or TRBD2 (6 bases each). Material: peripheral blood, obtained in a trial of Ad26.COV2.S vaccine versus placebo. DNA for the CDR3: TGCAGCGTTGTGTTGGGGGGCGCGGCCTATGAGCAGTTCTTC. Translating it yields CSVVLGGAAYEQFF.